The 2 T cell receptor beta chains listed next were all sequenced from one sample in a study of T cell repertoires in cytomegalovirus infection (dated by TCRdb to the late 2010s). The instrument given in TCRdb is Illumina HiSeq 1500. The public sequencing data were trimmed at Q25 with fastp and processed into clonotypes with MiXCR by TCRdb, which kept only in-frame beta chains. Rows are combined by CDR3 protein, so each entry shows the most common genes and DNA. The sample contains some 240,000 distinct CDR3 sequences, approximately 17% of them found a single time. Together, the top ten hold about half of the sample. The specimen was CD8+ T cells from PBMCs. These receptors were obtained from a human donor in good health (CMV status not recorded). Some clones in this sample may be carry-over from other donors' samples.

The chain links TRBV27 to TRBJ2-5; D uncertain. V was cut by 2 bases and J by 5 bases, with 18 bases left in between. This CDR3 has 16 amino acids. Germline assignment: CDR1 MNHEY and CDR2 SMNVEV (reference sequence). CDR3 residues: CASSLGSVFPGETQYF. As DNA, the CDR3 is TGTGCCAGCAGTTTAGGATCTGTTTTCCCCGGGGAGACCCAGTACTTC.

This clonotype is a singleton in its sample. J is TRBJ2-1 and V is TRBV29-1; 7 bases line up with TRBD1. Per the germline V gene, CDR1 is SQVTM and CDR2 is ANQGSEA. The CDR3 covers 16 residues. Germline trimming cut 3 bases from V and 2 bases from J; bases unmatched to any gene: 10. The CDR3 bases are TGCAGCGTTGAGGCTAATGACAGGGTAACCTACAATGAGCAGTTCTTC. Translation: CSVEANDRVTYNEQFF.